One sample yielded the 3 T cell receptor beta chains listed below, sequenced in a study of blood T cell repertoires in COVID-19. Sequenced by immunoSEQ multiplex PCR; TCRdb stores in-frame clones only, minus some. The sample has around 170,000 clones, over 90% seen once; the top ten hold approximately 0.5%. Sequencing was carried out using peripheral blood. These receptors came from a man in his fifties with acute or convalescent COVID-19.

The V and J genes are TRBV28 and TRBJ2-1; D unresolved. Germline-derived CDR1 and CDR2 are MDHEN and SYDVKM. The CDR3 has 12 amino acids. Trimming removed 3 bases at V and 7 bases at J, with 7 bases between. CDR3: CASSFPVNEQFF. The CDR3 DNA sequence: TGTGCCAGCAGTTTCCCAGTGAATGAGCAGTTCTTC.

V and J are TRBV2 and TRBJ2-1, with 10 bases fitting TRBD2. The J segment lost 3 bases and the V segment lost 5 bases, leaving 4 bases of the junction unmatched. The germline gives CDR1 SNHLY, CDR2 FYNNEI. This CDR3 has 15 amino acids. CDR3 in amino acids: CASSSLAGDYNEQFF. The DNA for the CDR3 is TGTGCCAGCAGTTCTCTAGCGGGAGACTACAATGAGCAGTTCTTC.

CDR3 sequence reads: CSASGGRTHSYEQYF. The DNA for the CDR3 is TGCAGTGCTAGTGGGGGGCGCACCCATTCCTACGAGCAGTACTTC. V is TRBV20-1 and J is TRBJ2-7, with D possibly called TRBD1 or TRBD2 (6 bases each). With 3 bases removed from V and 1 base from J, the gap between germline ends came to 16 bases. The CDR3 runs 15 residues. Germline CDR1 reads DFQATT; CDR2 reads SNEGSKA (reference sequence).